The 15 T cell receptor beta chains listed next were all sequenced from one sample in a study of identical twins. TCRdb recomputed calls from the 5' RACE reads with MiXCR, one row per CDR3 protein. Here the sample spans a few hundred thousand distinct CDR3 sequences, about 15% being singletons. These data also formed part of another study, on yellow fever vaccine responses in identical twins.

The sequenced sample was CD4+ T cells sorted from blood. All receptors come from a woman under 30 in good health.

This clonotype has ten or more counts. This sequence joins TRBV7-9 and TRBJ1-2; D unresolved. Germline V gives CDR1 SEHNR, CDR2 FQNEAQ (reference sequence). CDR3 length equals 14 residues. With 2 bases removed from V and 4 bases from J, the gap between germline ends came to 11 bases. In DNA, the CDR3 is TGTGCCAGCAGCTTAAGAAGGGAGATCTATGGCTACACCTTC. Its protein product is CASSLRREIYGYTF.

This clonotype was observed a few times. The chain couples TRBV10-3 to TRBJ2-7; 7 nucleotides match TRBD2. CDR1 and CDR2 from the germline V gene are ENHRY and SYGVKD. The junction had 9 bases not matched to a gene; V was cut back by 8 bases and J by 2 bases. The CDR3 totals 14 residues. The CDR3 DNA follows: TGTGCCATCCAAAGCGGGAAAGGGGCCTACGAGCAGTACTTC. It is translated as CAIQSGKGAYEQYF.

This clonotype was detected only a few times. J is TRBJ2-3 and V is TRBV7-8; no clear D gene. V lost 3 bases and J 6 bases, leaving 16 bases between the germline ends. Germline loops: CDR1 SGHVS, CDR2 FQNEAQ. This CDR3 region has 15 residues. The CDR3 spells CASSFTDADRDTQYF. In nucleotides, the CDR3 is TGTGCCAGCAGCTTCACGGACGCCGACCGTGATACGCAGTATTTT.

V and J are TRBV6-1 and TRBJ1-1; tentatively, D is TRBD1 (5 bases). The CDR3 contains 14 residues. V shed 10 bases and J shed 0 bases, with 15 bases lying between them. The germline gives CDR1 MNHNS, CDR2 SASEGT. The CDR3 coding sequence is TGTGCCACCGGGCGGGGGAACATGAACACTGAAGCTTTCTTT. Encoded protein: CATGRGNMNTEAFF.

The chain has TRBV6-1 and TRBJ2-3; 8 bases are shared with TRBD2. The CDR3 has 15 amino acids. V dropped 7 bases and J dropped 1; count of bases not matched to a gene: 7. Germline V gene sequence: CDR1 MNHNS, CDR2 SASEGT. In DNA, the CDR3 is TGTGCCAGCACCGCGGGAGGCGGGGGCACAGATACGCAGTATTTT. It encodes CASTAGGGGTDTQYF.

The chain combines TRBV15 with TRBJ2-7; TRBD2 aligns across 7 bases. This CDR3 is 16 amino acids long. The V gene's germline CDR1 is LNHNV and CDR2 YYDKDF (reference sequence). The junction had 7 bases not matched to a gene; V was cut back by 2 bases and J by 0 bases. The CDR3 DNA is TGTGCCACCAGCAGACCTTCGGGGGGAAGCTCCTACGAGCAGTACTTC. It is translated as CATSRPSGGSSYEQYF.

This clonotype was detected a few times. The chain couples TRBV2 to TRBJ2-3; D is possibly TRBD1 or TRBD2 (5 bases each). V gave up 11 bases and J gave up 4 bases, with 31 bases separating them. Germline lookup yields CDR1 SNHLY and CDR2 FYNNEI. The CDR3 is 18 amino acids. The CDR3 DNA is TGTGCCTTCTGTTCCCGGGTTTTAGTGGGGCTAGCCGCAGATACGCAGTATTTT. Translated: CAFCSRVLVGLAADTQYF.

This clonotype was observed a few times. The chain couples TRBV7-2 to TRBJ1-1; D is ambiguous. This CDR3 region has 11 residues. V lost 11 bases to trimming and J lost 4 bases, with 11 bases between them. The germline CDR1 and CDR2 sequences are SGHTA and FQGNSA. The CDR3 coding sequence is TGTGCCCGCCGTCTTGGCACTGAAGCTTTCTTT. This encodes CARRLGTEAFF.

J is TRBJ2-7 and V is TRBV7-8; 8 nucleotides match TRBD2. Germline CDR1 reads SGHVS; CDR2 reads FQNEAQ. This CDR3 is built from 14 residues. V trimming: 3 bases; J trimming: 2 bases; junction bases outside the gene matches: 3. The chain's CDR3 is CASSFGSGTYEQYF. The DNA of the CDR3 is TGTGCCAGCAGCTTTGGTAGCGGGACCTACGAGCAGTACTTC.

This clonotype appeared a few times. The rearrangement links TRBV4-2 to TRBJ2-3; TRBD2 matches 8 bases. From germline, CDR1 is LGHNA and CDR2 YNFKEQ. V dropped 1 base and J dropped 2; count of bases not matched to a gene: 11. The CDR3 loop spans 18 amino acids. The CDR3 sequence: CASSQGWGSGDLTDTQYF. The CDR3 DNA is TGTGCCAGCAGCCAAGGTTGGGGTAGCGGGGACCTCACAGATACGCAGTATTTT.

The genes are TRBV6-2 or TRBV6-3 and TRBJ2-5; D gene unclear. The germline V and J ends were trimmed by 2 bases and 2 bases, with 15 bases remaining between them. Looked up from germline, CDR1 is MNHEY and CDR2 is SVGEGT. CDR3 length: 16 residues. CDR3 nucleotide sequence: TGTGCCAGCAGTTACCGGGTTACAAGCGAACAAGAGACCCAGTACTTC. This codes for CASSYRVTSEQETQYF.

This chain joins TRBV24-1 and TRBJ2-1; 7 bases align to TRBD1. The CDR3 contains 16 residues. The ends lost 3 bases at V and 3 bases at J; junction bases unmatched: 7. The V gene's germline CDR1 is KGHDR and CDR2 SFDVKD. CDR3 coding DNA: TGTGCCACCAGTGATAGGGACAGTAAACACTACAATGAGCAGTTCTTC. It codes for CATSDRDSKHYNEQFF.

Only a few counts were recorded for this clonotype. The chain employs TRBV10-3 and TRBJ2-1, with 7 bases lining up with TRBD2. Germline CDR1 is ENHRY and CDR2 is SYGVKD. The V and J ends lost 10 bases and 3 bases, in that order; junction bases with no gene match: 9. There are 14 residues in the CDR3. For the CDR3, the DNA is TGTGCCACGGGAGGAGTGACAGACTACAATGAGCAGTTCTTC. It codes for CATGGVTDYNEQFF.

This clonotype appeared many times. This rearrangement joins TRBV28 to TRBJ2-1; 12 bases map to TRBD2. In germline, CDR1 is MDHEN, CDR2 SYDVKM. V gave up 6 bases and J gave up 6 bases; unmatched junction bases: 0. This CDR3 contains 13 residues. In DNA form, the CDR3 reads TGTGCCAGCAGGACTAGCGGGAGCAATGAGCAGTTCTTC. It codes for CASRTSGSNEQFF. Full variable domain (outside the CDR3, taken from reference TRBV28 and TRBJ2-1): DVKVTQSSRYLVKRTGEKVFLECVQDMDHENMFWYRQDPGLGLRLIYFSYDVKMKEKGDIPEGYSVSREKKERFSLILESASTNQTSMYLCASRTSGSNEQFFGPGTRLTVL.

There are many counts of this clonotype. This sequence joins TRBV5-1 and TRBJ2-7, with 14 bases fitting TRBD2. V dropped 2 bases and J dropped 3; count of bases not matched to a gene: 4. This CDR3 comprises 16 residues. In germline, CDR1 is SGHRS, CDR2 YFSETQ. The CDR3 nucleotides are TGCGCCAGCAGCTTAGGGACTAGCGGGAGCATCTACGAGCAGTACTTC. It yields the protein CASSLGTSGSIYEQYF.